The 17 T cell receptor beta chains below were found in one sample sequenced in a study of patients and donors after allogeneic stem cell transplantation. TCRdb analysed the RT-PCR reads with MiXCR anew, one entry per CDR3 protein. Of around 200,000 distinct CDR3 sequences listed, about 37% are singletons. Sequenced sample: blood, either unsorted or a sorted T cell fraction (not recorded which). Source of these receptors: a human donor who was either an allogeneic HSCT recipient or a stem cell or donor lymphocyte infusion donor (not recorded which). It is not recorded whose cells these are; they may come from a transplant donor.

V and J are TRBV24-1 and TRBJ2-1, with D tentatively TRBD1 or TRBD2 (6 bases each). The CDR3 extends over 17 amino acids. Germline V gene lookup returns CDR1 KGHDR and CDR2 SFDVKD. V was trimmed by 5 bases and J by 0 bases, leaving 16 bases between them. CDR3 DNA: TGTGCCACCAGTGGGGGGCTGACTAGAAGCTCCTACAATGAGCAGTTCTTC. This encodes CATSGGLTRSSYNEQFF.

This chain uses TRBV12-3 or TRBV12-4 with TRBJ1-3; D call uncertain. This CDR3 spans 19 amino acids. V lost 1 base to trimming and J lost 0 bases, with 19 bases between them. This CDR3 is CASSLVWVTDRDSGNTIYF. The CDR3 DNA reads TGTGCCAGCAGTTTAGTATGGGTCACCGATCGGGACTCTGGAAACACCATATATTTT.

This chain uses TRBV10-1 with TRBJ2-1, with a possible D match to TRBD1 (6 bases). CDR1 is WNHNN and CDR2 is SYGVQD in the germline V gene (reference sequence). The V end was cut by 2 bases, the J end by 0 bases, with 8 bases between. The CDR3 contains 15 residues. The CDR3 sequence: CASSERGSSYNEQFF. CDR3 nucleotide sequence: TGCGCCAGCAGTGAGAGGGGGAGCTCCTACAATGAGCAGTTCTTC.

The chain employs TRBV27 and TRBJ2-5, with 7 bases matching TRBD2. Germline V CDR1 and CDR2: MNHEY, SMNVEV (reference sequence). There are 15 residues in the CDR3. Trimming removed 0 bases from V and 5 bases from J; junction bases left unmatched: 6. CDR3 nucleotide sequence: TGTGCCAGCAGTTTATCGTGGACTAGAGAGGAGACCCAGTACTTC. This encodes CASSLSWTREETQYF.

This clonotype was seen repeatedly, ten times or more. The gene calls are TRBV25-1 and TRBJ1-1; D uncertain. V dropped 5 bases and J dropped 5 bases, with 6 bases sitting between them. In germline, CDR1 is MGHDK, CDR2 SYGVNS. The CDR3 contains 11 residues. The CDR3 region is CASSPGTEAFF. CDR3 DNA: TGTGCCAGCAGTCCGGGGACTGAAGCTTTCTTT.

The chain joins TRBV7-2 to TRBJ2-5; tentatively, D is TRBD1 (6 bases). In germline, CDR1 is SGHTA, CDR2 FQGNSA. CDR3 size: 13 residues. V gave up 4 bases and J gave up 5 bases, with 11 bases separating them. In DNA form, the CDR3 reads TGTGCCAGCAGCTGGGACACGGAGGAGACCCAGTACTTC. Residues: CASSWDTEETQYF.

The V call is TRBV7-9, the J call TRBJ2-7; D perhaps matches TRBD1 (5 bases). Germline CDR1 SEHNR, CDR2 FQNEAQ (reference sequence). The CDR3 sequence is 14 residues long. Trimming took 3 bases from V and 7 from J, leaving 16 bases between them. The CDR3 loop reads CASSFEQELEEQYF. CDR3 in DNA: TGTGCCAGCAGCTTCGAACAGGAACTTGAAGAGCAGTACTTC.

The rearrangement joins TRBV18 to TRBJ2-7; 10 nucleotides align to TRBD2. Per the germline V gene, CDR1 is KGHSH and CDR2 is LQKENI. This CDR3 spans 17 amino acids. V shed 2 bases and J 0 bases; nucleotides not matched to a gene: 7. The CDR3 protein is CASSPNTLAGDSYEQYF. The CDR3 DNA is TGTGCCAGCTCACCAAACACGCTAGCGGGGGACTCCTACGAGCAGTACTTC.

The V and J genes are TRBV27 and TRBJ1-6, with D maybe TRBD1 (6 bases). The germline CDR1 and CDR2 sequences are MNHEY and SMNVEV (reference sequence). Trimming removed 6 bases from V and 7 bases from J, with 13 bases in between. CDR3 length equals 14 residues. CDR3 region: CASRGAGANSPLHF. The CDR3 DNA follows: TGTGCCAGCAGGGGGGCGGGGGCAAATTCACCCCTCCACTTT.

The rearrangement links TRBV6-1 to TRBJ1-2; 7 bases fit TRBD1. The CDR3 loop spans 14 amino acids. Looked up from germline, CDR1 is MNHNS and CDR2 is SASEGT. With V trimmed by 4 bases and J by 4 bases, 6 bases remained unmatched. CDR3 in amino acids: CASSGQGRGYGYTF. DNA of the CDR3: TGTGCCAGCAGTGGACAGGGAAGAGGCTATGGCTACACCTTC.

The genes are TRBV6-6 and TRBJ2-7; D is unclear. V lost 2 bases and J 6 bases, leaving 8 bases between the germline ends. Per germline, CDR1 MNHNY and CDR2 SVGAGI (reference sequence). The CDR3 contains 12 residues. The CDR3: CASSYAGPEQYF. CDR3 DNA: TGTGCCAGCAGTTACGCAGGTCCCGAGCAGTACTTC.

The chain joins TRBV9 to TRBJ2-5; D remains ambiguous. Trimming took 0 bases from V and 4 from J, leaving 4 bases between them. The germline V gene encodes CDR1 SGDLS and CDR2 YYNGEE. This CDR3 contains 12 residues. The CDR3 sequence is CASSVDGETQYF. The CDR3 coding sequence is TGTGCCAGCAGCGTAGATGGAGAGACCCAGTACTTC.

The rearrangement links TRBV19 to TRBJ1-2; perhaps TRBD1 as D (5 bases). Trimming stripped 5 bases from V and 4 bases from J, with 17 bases between. CDR1 is LNHDA, CDR2 SQIVND, per germline (reference sequence). The CDR3 has 15 amino acids. The CDR3 DNA reads TGTGCCAGTAGTCCGGGACGCGGACACTCCTATGGCTACACCTTC. Protein: CASSPGRGHSYGYTF.

There are a few counts of this clonotype. The chain links TRBV6-1 to TRBJ1-5, with a weak D call TRBD1 (6 bases). There are 15 residues in the CDR3. Germline CDR1 MNHNS, CDR2 SASEGT. V gave up 7 bases and J gave up 0 bases, with 13 bases separating them. In nucleotides, the CDR3 is TGTGCCAGCACTCAGGGGCCAAGTAGCAATCAGCCCCAGCATTTT. This gives the protein CASTQGPSSNQPQHF.

There are a few counts of this clonotype. The chain recombines TRBV28 with TRBJ1-1; D not certain. This CDR3 has 11 residues. CDR1 is MDHEN and CDR2 is SYDVKM in the germline V gene. V lost 7 bases and J 10 bases, leaving 13 bases between the germline ends. The CDR3 sequence is CASMQPTLAFF. CDR3 sequence (DNA): TGTGCCAGCATGCAGCCCACCCTAGCTTTCTTT. The entire variable domain, with the rest obtained from reference TRBV28 and TRBJ1-1, is as follows: DVKVTQSSRYLVKRTGEKVFLECVQDMDHENMFWYRQDPGLGLRLIYFSYDVKMKEKGDIPEGYSVSREKKERFSLILESASTNQTSMYLCASMQPTLAFFGQGTRLTVV.

The chain carries TRBV12-3 or TRBV12-4 and TRBJ1-1, with TRBD1 as a possible D gene (6 bases). This CDR3 contains 14 residues. V lost 3 bases to trimming and J lost 0 bases, with 8 bases between them. As DNA, the CDR3 is TGTGCCAGCAGTTTGGGGGACATGAACACTGAAGCTTTCTTT. Encoded protein: CASSLGDMNTEAFF.

The chain uses TRBV6-1 and TRBJ1-2, with a tentative D call TRBD1 (5 bases). CDR1 is MNHNS, CDR2 SASEGT, per germline. V was trimmed by 6 bases and J by 2 bases, leaving 19 bases between them. The CDR3 sequence is 16 residues long. The CDR3 sequence: CASRTVGEKGNYGYTF. The DNA of the CDR3 is TGTGCCAGCAGGACAGTTGGAGAGAAAGGGAACTATGGCTACACCTTC.